This T cell receptor (beta chain) was sequenced for a study of T cells in pancreatic ductal adenocarcinoma. Study-wide results and caveats: Tumors hold more CD45RO+ effector T cells, which may bias toward lower diversity. Blood had more productive templates and 6 to 9-fold more unique clonotypes than tumor.

The method was immunoSEQ multiplex PCR; TCRdb's version includes in-frame clones alone and lacks a portion of them. The repertoire holds around 9,000 clones, under 70% seen once, with under 30% in the top ten. With 5 bases removed from V and 2 bases from J, the gap between germline ends came to 18 bases. Germline-derived CDR1 and CDR2 are MDHEN and SYDVKM. CDR3 length equals 16 residues. Of note for this clone: The antigen remains undetermined.

The selected patients with pancreatic ductal adenocarcinoma had surgery but no neoadjuvant therapy. This TCR was recovered from a human donor with pancreatic ductal adenocarcinoma. Specimen: pancreatic tumor tissue. The gene calls are TRBV28 and TRBJ1-1; D not certain. The CDR3 sequence: CASSPSGDLRNTEAFF. CDR3 coding DNA: TGTGCCAGCAGTCCCTCCGGCGACCTTAGAAACACTGAAGCTTTCTTT.